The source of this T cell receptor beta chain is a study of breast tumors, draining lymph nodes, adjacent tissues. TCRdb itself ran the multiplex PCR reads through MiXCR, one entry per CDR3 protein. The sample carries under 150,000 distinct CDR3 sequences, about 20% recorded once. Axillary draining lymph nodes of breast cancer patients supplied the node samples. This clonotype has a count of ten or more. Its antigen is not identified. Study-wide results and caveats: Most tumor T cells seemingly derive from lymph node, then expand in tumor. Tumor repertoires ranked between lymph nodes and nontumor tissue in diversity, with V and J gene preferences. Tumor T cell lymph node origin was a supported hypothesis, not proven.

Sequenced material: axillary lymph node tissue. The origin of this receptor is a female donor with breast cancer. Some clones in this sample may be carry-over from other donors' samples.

DNA for the CDR3: TGTGCCAGCACCAAGACAGGGTGGGGAGAGACCCAGTACTTC. It yields the protein CASTKTGWGETQYF. V and J are TRBV2 and TRBJ2-5, with TRBD1 identical over 7 bases. The ends lost 7 bases at V and 4 bases at J; junction bases unmatched: 9. The CDR3 is 14 amino acids. Looked up from germline, CDR1 is SNHLY and CDR2 is FYNNEI.